The present T cell receptor beta chain was sequenced within a study of OX40 agonist ivuxolimab in advanced cancers. The V segment lost 5 bases and the J segment 7 bases; nucleotides outside the gene matches: 10. The CDR3 is 14 residues long. Germline V gene lookup returns CDR1 MDHEN and CDR2 SYDVKM. Sequenced by immunoSEQ multiplex PCR; TCRdb stores in-frame clones only, minus some. The sample holds around 50,000 clones; 75% to 90% are singletons and the top ten take about 11%. Sequencing used CD4+ or CD8+ T cells sorted from blood, obtained in a trial of the OX40 agonist ivuxolimab. The TCR originated in an adult with an advanced solid tumor such as melanoma, head and neck, liver or kidney cancer. The chain couples TRBV28 to TRBJ1-1, with 7 bases that match TRBD1. The CDR3 sequence: CASSTNRGYGEAFF. The CDR3 DNA reads TGTGCCAGCAGTACCAACAGGGGTTACGGTGAAGCTTTCTTT.